This paragraph covers one T cell receptor (beta chain) sequence. Its antigen is as yet unknown. These data originate in a study of post-analysis software for immune sequencing data. Whole-study context: Courses of disease covered relapsing-remitting, secondary progressive and progressive-relapsing multiple sclerosis. Study outcomes and limitations: Elevated frequency relative to controls characterized roughly 5 TRBV segments in patients, TRBV5-6, TRBV5-1 and TRBV20-1 among them.

TCR beta cDNA libraries had unique molecular identifiers. TCRdb re-analysed the PCR reads in MiXCR, keeping a single row per CDR3 protein. The sample includes some 450,000 distinct CDR3 sequences, roughly 45% seen only once; the top ten take around an eighth. In germline, CDR1 is MGHRA, CDR2 YSYEKL. The CDR3 sequence is 17 residues long. J lost 4 bases, V lost 3 bases, and 10 bases had no gene match. The receptor was derived from a girl aged 5 to 17 with multiple sclerosis. The sample was blood. This chain uses TRBV4-1 with TRBJ2-1; 9 nucleotides match TRBD2. The CDR3 DNA reads as TGCGCCAGCAGCCAGGAAAGTAGCGGGGGATTATACAATGAGCAGTTCTTC. Protein: CASSQESSGGLYNEQFF.